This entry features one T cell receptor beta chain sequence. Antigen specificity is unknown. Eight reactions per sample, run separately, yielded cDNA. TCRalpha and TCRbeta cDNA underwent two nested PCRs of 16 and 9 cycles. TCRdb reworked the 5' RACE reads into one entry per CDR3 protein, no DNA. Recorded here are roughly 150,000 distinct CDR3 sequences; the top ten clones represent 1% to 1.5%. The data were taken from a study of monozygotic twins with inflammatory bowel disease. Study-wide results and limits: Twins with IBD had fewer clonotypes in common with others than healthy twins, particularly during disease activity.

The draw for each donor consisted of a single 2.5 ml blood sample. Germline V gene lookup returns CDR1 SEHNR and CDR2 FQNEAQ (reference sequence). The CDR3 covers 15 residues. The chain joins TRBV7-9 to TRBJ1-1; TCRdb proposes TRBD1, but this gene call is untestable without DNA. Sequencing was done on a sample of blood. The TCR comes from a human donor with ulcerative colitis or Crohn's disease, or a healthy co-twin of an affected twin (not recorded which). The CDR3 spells CASSLRTGTNTEAFF.